The present T cell receptor (beta chain) was sequenced within a study of blood T cells in healthy people across ages. Through a sample-barcoded 5' primer and a J-beta primer mix, a second PCR was run for roughly 7 to 12 cycles. TCRdb analysed the 5' RACE reads with MiXCR anew, one entry per CDR3 protein. The sample has about 670,000 distinct CDR3 sequences, approximately 52% seen once. This clonotype was counted many times. From germline, CDR1 is SEHNR and CDR2 FQNEAQ (reference sequence). V lost 2 bases and J 1 base, leaving 9 bases between the germline ends. The CDR3 length is 15 residues. Sequenced: blood. The TCR was taken from an elderly woman in good health. V and J are TRBV7-9 and TRBJ2-1; TRBD1 is a possible D gene (5 bases). The CDR3, as DNA: TGTGCCAGCAGCTTACGCGCAGGGTCCTACAATGAGCAGTTCTTC. Its protein is CASSLRAGSYNEQFF. Full variable domain (rest looked up from reference TRBV7-9 and TRBJ2-1): DTGVSQNPRHKITKRGQNVTFRCDPISEHNRLYWYRQTLGQGPEFLTYFQNEAQLEKSRLLSDRFSAERPKGSFSTLEIQRTEQGDSAMYLCASSLRAGSYNEQFFGPGTRLTVL.